A single T cell receptor (beta chain) is shown here with its context. Its antigen is as yet unknown. The sample originates from a study of blood T cells in healthy people across ages. CDR3 length: 14 residues. V lost 6 bases to trimming and J lost 3 bases, with 14 bases between them. Germline V gene sequence: CDR1 MGHDK, CDR2 SYGVNS. Combining a sample-barcoded 5' primer with a J-beta primer mix, a second PCR ran for roughly 6 to 11 cycles. TCRdb processed the 5' RACE reads anew with MiXCR; each CDR3 protein has one entry. The table records fewer than 950,000 distinct CDR3 sequences, roughly 53% of them present only once. Study-wide points: CMV status of donors was unknown, possibly confounding expanded clonotype changes.

The origin of this receptor is an elderly man in good health. The sequencing input was blood. The genes are TRBV25-1 and TRBJ1-2; D possibly corresponds to TRBD1 (6 bases). CDR3 nucleotide sequence: TGTGCCAGCAGAGGACAGCTTCTTGACTATGGCTACACCTTC. This gives the protein CASRGQLLDYGYTF.